The rows below give T cell receptor beta chains drawn from one sample of a study of blood T cell repertoires in COVID-19. Sequencing used immunoSEQ multiplex PCR; TCRdb keeps in-frame clones, though not all of them. The sample has roughly 150,000 clones; just under 85% are singletons. The sample was peripheral blood. Receptors originate from an elderly woman with COVID-19, enrolled during active disease. The conserved cysteine and the conserved F or W are not part of the CDR3 here. The D gene is left open where the match is weak.

d_call: TRBD1; v_call: TRBV9; j_call: TRBJ2-7; cdr3_aa: ASSPGQGGEQY
d_call: TRBD1; v_call: TRBV3-1/TRBV3-2; j_call: TRBJ2-5; cdr3_aa: ASSRDRGETQY
d_call: -; v_call: TRBV28; j_call: TRBJ1-2; cdr3_aa: ASSLSRGGYGYT
d_call: -; v_call: TRBV18; j_call: TRBJ1-2; cdr3_aa: ASSPGVYGYT
d_call: -; v_call: TRBV27; j_call: TRBJ2-1; cdr3_aa: ASSLLRTDNEQF
d_call: TRBD2; v_call: TRBV9; j_call: TRBJ2-7; cdr3_aa: AGGPGQRTSGSSYEQY
d_call: TRBD2; v_call: TRBV7-9; j_call: TRBJ2-5; cdr3_aa: ASSPGRLAGNQETQY
d_call: TRBD2; v_call: TRBV24-1; j_call: TRBJ2-2; cdr3_aa: ATSDVASGGANTGELF
d_call: TRBD1; v_call: TRBV3-1/TRBV3-2; j_call: TRBJ2-5; cdr3_aa: ASSPGQGAWETQY
d_call: -; v_call: TRBV19; j_call: TRBJ2-4; cdr3_aa: ASSRSRQIHLAKNIQY
d_call: TRBD1; v_call: TRBV7-8; j_call: TRBJ1-6; cdr3_aa: ASSPRQGAYSPLH
d_call: TRBD1; v_call: TRBV5-4; j_call: TRBJ1-6; cdr3_aa: ASSLDRGFNSPLH
d_call: TRBD1; v_call: TRBV5-6; j_call: TRBJ2-7; cdr3_aa: ASSPTGTGIYEQY
d_call: -; v_call: TRBV11-2; j_call: TRBJ2-5; cdr3_aa: ASSQFSGFGTQY
d_call: TRBD1; v_call: TRBV7-9; j_call: TRBJ1-2; cdr3_aa: ASSPSTGGSGGYT
d_call: -; v_call: TRBV7-6; j_call: TRBJ1-3; cdr3_aa: ASSLDSLQWSSGNTIY
d_call: -; v_call: TRBV27; j_call: TRBJ2-2; cdr3_aa: ASSLLGRNTGELF
d_call: TRBD1; v_call: TRBV18; j_call: TRBJ2-6; cdr3_aa: ASSPWGTTGDGANVLT
d_call: TRBD1; v_call: TRBV28; j_call: TRBJ1-2; cdr3_aa: ASRRQGYGYT
d_call: -; v_call: TRBV2; j_call: TRBJ2-2; cdr3_aa: ASRVLASGELF
d_call: -; v_call: TRBV6-4; j_call: TRBJ2-1; cdr3_aa: ASSTILGSEQF
d_call: -; v_call: TRBV10-3; j_call: TRBJ1-2; cdr3_aa: AIRDFRANYGYT
d_call: -; v_call: TRBV29-1; j_call: TRBJ1-2; cdr3_aa: SVAREGVSYGYT
d_call: -; v_call: TRBV6-5; j_call: TRBJ2-1; cdr3_aa: ASRTGNEQF
d_call: TRBD2; v_call: TRBV5-1; j_call: TRBJ2-3; cdr3_aa: ASSLRPGLAGSDTQY
d_call: TRBD1; v_call: TRBV18; j_call: TRBJ2-1; cdr3_aa: ASSPTQQGWGVDEQF